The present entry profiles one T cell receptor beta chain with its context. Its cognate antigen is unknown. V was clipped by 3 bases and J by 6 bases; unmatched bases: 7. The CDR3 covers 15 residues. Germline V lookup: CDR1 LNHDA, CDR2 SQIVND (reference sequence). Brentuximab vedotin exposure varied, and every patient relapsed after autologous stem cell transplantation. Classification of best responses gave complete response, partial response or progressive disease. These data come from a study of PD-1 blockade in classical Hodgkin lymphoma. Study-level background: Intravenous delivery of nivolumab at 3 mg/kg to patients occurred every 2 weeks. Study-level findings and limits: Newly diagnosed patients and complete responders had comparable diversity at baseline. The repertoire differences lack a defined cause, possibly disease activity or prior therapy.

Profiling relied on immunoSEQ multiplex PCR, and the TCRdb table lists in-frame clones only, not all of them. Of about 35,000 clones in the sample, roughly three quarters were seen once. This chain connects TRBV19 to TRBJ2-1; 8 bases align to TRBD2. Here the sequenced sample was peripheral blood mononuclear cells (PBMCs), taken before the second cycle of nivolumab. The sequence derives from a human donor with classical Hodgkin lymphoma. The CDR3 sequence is CASSITAGGFNEQFF. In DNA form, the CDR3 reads TGTGCCAGTAGTATCACCGCGGGAGGTTTCAATGAGCAGTTCTTC.